A selection of T cell receptor beta chains follows, all from one sample in a study of STAT3 mutations in large granular lymphocyte leukemia. TCRdb's copy holds only in-frame clones and misses some; the assay was immunoSEQ multiplex PCR. This sample yields thousands of clones, of which approximately 51% are seen a single time; more than 55% belongs to the top ten. Sequenced sample: peripheral blood mononuclear cells. These receptors all come from a woman between 65 and 79 years old with T-cell large granular lymphocyte leukemia. Some clones in this sample may be carry-over from other donors' samples. The CDR3 runs from the conserved cysteine through the conserved F or W. D genes are given only for firm matches. A row's size may be missing; if present it is once, few, many or a size class.

abundance	v_gene	len	d_gene	j_gene	CDR3nt	CDR3aa
NA	TRBV5-1	13	NA	TRBJ2-7	TGCGCCAGCAGCCCAACCTCAGGGGTTTGGCAGTACTTC	CASSPTSGVWQYF
NA	TRBV7-3	13	NA	TRBJ1-1	TGTGCCAGCAGCGCGACAGTGAACACTGAAGCTTTCTTT	CASSATVNTEAFF
NA	TRBV6-6	14	TRBD1	TRBJ1-1	TGTGCCAGCAGGCCCGGACAGGGGTCTAGTGAAGCTTTCTTT	CASRPGQGSSEAFF
NA	TRBV5-1	13	NA	TRBJ2-7	TGCGCCAGCAGCTCGATCCAGTCGGACGAGCAGTACTTC	CASSSIQSDEQYF
medium-sized	TRBV5-4	11	NA	TRBJ1-2	TGTGCCAGCAGCTCGCACTATGGCTACACCTTC	CASSSHYGYTF
NA	TRBV18	14	TRBD1	TRBJ2-7	TGTGCCAGCTCCAAAGACAGGGTAGACCTCGAGCAGTACTTC	CASSKDRVDLEQYF
few	TRBV5-1	14	NA	TRBJ1-2	TGCGCCAGCATCCCGATGCCGGGTTACTATGGCTACACCTTC	CASIPMPGYYGYTF
few	TRBV18	15	TRBD1	TRBJ2-7	TGTGCCAGCTCACCTTACGGACAGGGGGGCGACGAGCAGTACTTC	CASSPYGQGGDEQYF
few	TRBV5-4	15	TRBD2	TRBJ2-1	TGTGCCAGCAGCTTGAAAAGGGCGGGAGGCAATGAGCAGTTCTTC	CASSLKRAGGNEQFF
NA	TRBV5-4	14	NA	TRBJ1-2	TGTGCCAGCCGTCATTTAAAGTCAGCCTATGGCTACACCTTC	CASRHLKSAYGYTF
NA	TRBV18	15	TRBD1	TRBJ2-3	TGTGCCAGCGAAAGCCGGGACAGGACCACAGATACGCAGTATTTT	CASESRDRTTDTQYF